Included here is one TCR beta chain sequence, with context. At one of its ends the junction is not consistent with the germline gene, which may arise from a read error. This sample stems from a study of shared clonotypes between healthy human individuals. Genomic DNA per cell subset filled all wells of several immunoSEQ plates. The data were produced by immunoSEQ multiplex PCR, yet TCRdb's version contains in-frame clones alone and is incomplete. The sample lists around 510,000 clones, about 80% occurring once. The CDR3 spans 16 residues. Germline V gives CDR1 MNHEY, CDR2 SMNVEV (reference sequence). Sequencing input: PBMCs. The origin of this receptor is a woman between 35 and 50 years old in good health. Some clones in this sample may be carry-over from other donors' samples. The chain links TRBV27 to TRBJ2-7; D remains ambiguous. The CDR3 DNA is TGTGCCAGCAGTTTAGGTAAATACGTGCGGTCCTACGAGCAATACTTC. Encoded protein: CASSLGKYVRSYEQYF.